These T cell receptor beta chains were read from a single sample in a study of shared clonotypes between healthy human individuals. Repertoires were generated with immunoSEQ multiplex PCR, while TCRdb's copy carries only in-frame clones and drops some. The table records approximately 340,000 clones, less than 85% of them present only once. The specimen was memory CD4+ T cells sorted from blood. The receptors here all came from a man aged 25-45 years in good health. CDR3s include the opening cysteine and the closing phenylalanine or tryptophan. The D gene is left open where the match is weak. Part of the rows lack a size; the others show once, few, many or a class for expanded clones.

abundance,d_gene,v_gene,j_gene,CDR3nt,CDR3aa
NA,NA,TRBV30,TRBJ2-3,TGTGCCTGGAATGGGGCGCAGGCAGATACGCAGTATTTT,CAWNGAQADTQYF
NA,TRBD1,TRBV5-1,TRBJ2-1,TGCGCCAGCAACGAACCGGGACAGGGTGGTGAGCAGTTCTTC,CASNEPGQGGEQFF
NA,TRBD1,TRBV9,TRBJ2-2,TGTGCCACTGGGACAGGAGCCTCCACCGGGGAGCTGTTTTTT,CATGTGASTGELFF
few,NA,TRBV5-4,TRBJ1-2,TGTGCCAGCAGCTTGGATAGGGTCGGAAGTGGCTACACCTTC,CASSLDRVGSGYTF
many,NA,TRBV29-1,TRBJ2-2,TGCAGCGTTGTGGGCAGGGCGAACACCGGGGAGCTGTTTTTT,CSVVGRANTGELFF
NA,NA,TRBV25-1,TRBJ2-2,TGTGCCAGCAGTGGGTACACCGGGGAGCTGTTTTTT,CASSGYTGELFF
NA,NA,TRBV6-1,TRBJ2-7,TGTGCCAGCAGTCCCCGGATTACCTCCTACGAGCAGTACTTC,CASSPRITSYEQYF
few,NA,TRBV4-1,TRBJ2-5,TGCGCCAGCAGCCAAGCCCCAGGAGAGACCCAGTACTTC,CASSQAPGETQYF
NA,TRBD2,TRBV15,TRBJ2-7,TGTGCCACCGCCCGGGGGGGTAGCTCCTACGAGCAGTACTTC,CATARGGSSYEQYF
many,TRBD1,TRBV2,TRBJ1-1,TGTGCCAGCAGGGGGACAGGGGGCGGCACTGAAGCTTTCTTT,CASRGTGGGTEAFF
NA,NA,TRBV9,TRBJ1-5,TGTGCCAGCAGCGTCAGTCCGAATCAGCCCCAGCATTTT,CASSVSPNQPQHF
few,NA,TRBV5-4,TRBJ2-5,TGTGCCAGCAGCTTTACCTTAGGGAACAGCCAACTCCAAGAGACCCAGTACTTC,CASSFTLGNSQLQETQYF
NA,NA,TRBV20-1,TRBJ2-7,TGCAGTGCCAGACCCGTGGGGGAGCAGTACTTC,CSARPVGEQYF
NA,NA,TRBV5-1,TRBJ2-1,TGCGCCAGCAGCCCCACCCCGGCTAGCGACTCCTACAATGAGCAGTTCTTC,CASSPTPASDSYNEQFF
NA,NA,TRBV29-1,TRBJ2-7,TGCAGCGTTGTATCTACCCCACAAAGCGAGCAGTACTTC,CSVVSTPQSEQYF
few,NA,TRBV7-8,TRBJ1-1,TGTGCCAGCAGCGCCGGGACAAAGAACACTGAAGCTTTCTTT,CASSAGTKNTEAFF
NA,NA,TRBV7-2,TRBJ2-1,TGTGCCAGCAGCTTAGCTCCAGGGACAGAGCAGTTCTTC,CASSLAPGTEQFF
NA,NA,TRBV7-3,TRBJ2-1,TGTGCCAGCAGTTTAGGATTTGAGCAGTTCTTC,CASSLGFEQFF
few,NA,TRBV30,TRBJ1-6,TGTGCCTGGACCCCAGGTGGGGAACCCCTCCACTTT,CAWTPGGEPLHF
NA,TRBD2,TRBV29-1,TRBJ2-1,TGCAGCGCGTTAATACCGGGACTAGCGGGAGGTGAGCAGTTCTTC,CSALIPGLAGGEQFF
NA,NA,TRBV19,TRBJ2-5,TGTGCCAGTAGTAGGGACTTCCAAGAGACCCAGTACTTC,CASSRDFQETQYF
NA,TRBD1,TRBV9,TRBJ2-7,TGTGCCAGCAGCCGGACAGGGGGCGGCGAGCAGTACTTC,CASSRTGGGEQYF
few,NA,TRBV28,TRBJ2-3,TGTGCCAGCAGTCTCAGGGGTGGCACAGATACGCAGTATTTT,CASSLRGGTDTQYF
few,TRBD1,TRBV7-2,TRBJ1-1,TGTGCCAGCAAACAGTATGGGACAGCGAACACTGAAGCTTTCTTT,CASKQYGTANTEAFF
NA,NA,TRBV29-1,TRBJ2-1,TGCAGCTGTACAGAGTACAATGAGCAGTTCTTC,CSCTEYNEQFF
NA,TRBD2,TRBV14,TRBJ2-7,TGTGCCAGCAGCCCCCAGCGGGAGCCTGGCTACGAGCAGTACTTC,CASSPQREPGYEQYF
NA,NA,TRBV10-2,TRBJ2-3,TGCGCCAGCAGGTACAGGGCAGATACGCAGTATTTT,CASRYRADTQYF
NA,NA,TRBV25-1,TRBJ2-6,TGTGCCAGCAGTGGCCTCTCGACAGTCATCTCTGGGGCCAACGTCCTGACTTTC,CASSGLSTVISGANVLTF
NA,TRBD1,TRBV19,TRBJ2-1,TGTGCCAGTAAGGGACAGGGGGGCTACAATGAGCAGTTCTTC,CASKGQGGYNEQFF
NA,NA,TRBV2,TRBJ2-7,TGTGCCAGCAGTGAAGCGGTCCTCGGACAGGGGACTAGCAGCCACCACGAGCAGTACTTC,CASSEAVLGQGTSSHHEQYF
NA,TRBD2,TRBV6-6,TRBJ2-1,TGTGCCACTCACCAGCAGCGGGGCAATGAGCAGTTCTTC,CATHQQRGNEQFF
NA,TRBD2,TRBV7-8,TRBJ2-1,TGTGCCAGCAGCTTACCGGGACTAGCGGGGTACAATGAGCAGTTCTTC,CASSLPGLAGYNEQFF
NA,NA,TRBV18,TRBJ1-1,TGTGCCAGCTCACCTAGGCAGGACACTGAAGCTTTCTTT,CASSPRQDTEAFF
few,NA,TRBV2,TRBJ2-1,TGTGCCAGCAGTGGAAGGCGTACACTCAATGAGCAGTTCTTC,CASSGRRTLNEQFF
NA,TRBD2,TRBV19,TRBJ2-7,TGTGCCAGCCGGGACTACTCCTACGAGCAGTACTTC,CASRDYSYEQYF
NA,NA,TRBV2,TRBJ1-2,TGTGCCAGCAGTGATGGGGGGTTACTTGGCTACACCTTC,CASSDGGLLGYTF
NA,NA,TRBV5-1,TRBJ2-5,TGCGCCAGCAGCTCGACAGGAGGAGAAGAGACCCAGTACTTC,CASSSTGGEETQYF
NA,NA,TRBV7-9,TRBJ1-4,TGTGCCAGCAGCTTATACAGTAATGAAAAACTGTTTTTT,CASSLYSNEKLFF
NA,NA,TRBV5-1,TRBJ2-1,TGCGCCAGCAGCGTCCAAGGGGGCTCCTACAATGAGCAGTTCTTC,CASSVQGGSYNEQFF
once,NA,TRBV18,TRBJ1-4,TGTGCCAGCTCACCCCTCGAGGGGGCTAATGAAAAACTGTTTTTT,CASSPLEGANEKLFF
once,TRBD1,TRBV4-1,TRBJ2-6,TGCGCCAGCAGCCAAGAGGGGGACAGCCAAAGGACTGGGGCCAACGTCCTGACTTTC,CASSQEGDSQRTGANVLTF
once,TRBD2,TRBV2,TRBJ2-1,TGTGCCAGCAGTGCCGGGACTAGCCGCAACAATGAGCAGTTCTTC,CASSAGTSRNNEQFF
NA,TRBD2,TRBV28,TRBJ2-7,TGTGCCAGCACCCTCGGACTAGCGGGAGGGTACGAGCAGTACTTC,CASTLGLAGGYEQYF
NA,TRBD1,TRBV2,TRBJ1-2,TGTGCCAGCAGGCACGACAGGGACTATGGCTACACCTTC,CASRHDRDYGYTF
NA,TRBD2,TRBV11-2,TRBJ2-1,TGTGCCAGCAGCTTCCCGGGACTAGCGGGAGGCGAGCAGTTCTTC,CASSFPGLAGGEQFF
NA,TRBD2,TRBV10-1,TRBJ2-5,TGCGCCAGCAGTGAGTCTACGTCTAGCGGACAAGAGACCCAGTACTTC,CASSESTSSGQETQYF
NA,TRBD1,TRBV27,TRBJ1-1,TGTGCCAGCAGTTTAGTAGGGGGCCAAGGGATGACTGAAGCTTTCTTT,CASSLVGGQGMTEAFF
NA,TRBD1,TRBV11-2,TRBJ1-2,TGTGCCAGCAGCCCCATCCGACAGGGGGCACACTATGGCTACACCTTC,CASSPIRQGAHYGYTF
few,TRBD1,TRBV5-1,TRBJ1-4,TGCGCCAGCAGCACGGGACAGGGTCCCGAAAAACTGTTTTTT,CASSTGQGPEKLFF
few,TRBD2,TRBV19,TRBJ2-7,TGTGCCAGTGCCCCGGGGCTTGCCGGGACTAGATCCTACGAGCAGTACTTC,CASAPGLAGTRSYEQYF
NA,TRBD1,TRBV7-3,TRBJ2-7,TGTGCCAGCAAACCGGGACAGGCCTACGAGCAGTACTTC,CASKPGQAYEQYF
NA,NA,TRBV5-1,TRBJ1-4,TGCGCCAGCAGCTTCGGAGACAACAGCCATAATGAAAAACTGTTTTTT,CASSFGDNSHNEKLFF
few,TRBD1,TRBV9,TRBJ2-3,TGTGCCAGCAGCGTAGGACAGGGGCAGCGGTCCACAGATACGCAGTATTTT,CASSVGQGQRSTDTQYF
few,TRBD1,TRBV10-2,TRBJ1-3,TGCGCCAGCAGTGAGAATGTCGGGACAGCCTCTGGAAACACCATATATTTT,CASSENVGTASGNTIYF
NA,TRBD1,TRBV11-3,TRBJ2-5,TGTGCCAGCAGCTTAGACAGGGGGAGAATCCAAGAGACCCAGTACTTC,CASSLDRGRIQETQYF
NA,TRBD1,TRBV7-6,TRBJ1-4,TGTGCCAGCAGCCCACTGACAGGGCCTAATGAAAAACTGTTTTTT,CASSPLTGPNEKLFF
NA,TRBD2,TRBV19,TRBJ2-2,TGTGCCAGTAGGATTCTAGCGGGAGGGAACACCGGGGAGCTGTTTTTT,CASRILAGGNTGELFF
NA,NA,TRBV6-1,TRBJ2-7,TGTGCCAGCAGTGAATTCAGGACCGGTCCCAACGAGCAGTACTTC,CASSEFRTGPNEQYF
NA,NA,TRBV6-1,TRBJ1-5,TGTGCCAGCAGTCCGGACCCTTTTCAGCCCCAGCATTTT,CASSPDPFQPQHF